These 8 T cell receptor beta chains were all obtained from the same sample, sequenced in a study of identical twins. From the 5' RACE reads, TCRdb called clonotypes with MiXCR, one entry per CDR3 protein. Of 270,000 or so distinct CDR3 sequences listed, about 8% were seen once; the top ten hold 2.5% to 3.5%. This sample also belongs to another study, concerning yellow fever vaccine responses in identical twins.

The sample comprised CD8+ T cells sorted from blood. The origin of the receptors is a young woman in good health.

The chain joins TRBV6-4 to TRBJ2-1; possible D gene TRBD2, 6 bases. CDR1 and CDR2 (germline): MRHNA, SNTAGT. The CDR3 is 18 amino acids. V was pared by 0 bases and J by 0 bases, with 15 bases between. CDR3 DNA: TGTGCCAGCAGTGACTCTATGGGGGGACTGAGCTCCTACAATGAGCAGTTCTTC. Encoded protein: CASSDSMGGLSSYNEQFF.

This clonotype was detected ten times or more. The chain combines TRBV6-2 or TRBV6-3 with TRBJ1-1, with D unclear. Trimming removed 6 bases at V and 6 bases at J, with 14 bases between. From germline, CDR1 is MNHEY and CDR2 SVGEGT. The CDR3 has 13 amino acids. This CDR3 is CASSPGLSPEAFF. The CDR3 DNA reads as TGTGCCAGCAGCCCCGGGTTAAGCCCTGAAGCTTTCTTT.

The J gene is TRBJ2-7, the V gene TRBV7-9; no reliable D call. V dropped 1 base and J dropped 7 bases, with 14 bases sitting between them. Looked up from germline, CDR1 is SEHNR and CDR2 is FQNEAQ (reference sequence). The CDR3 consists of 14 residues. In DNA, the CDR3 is TGTGCCAGCAGCTTAGATGCAGAATCGTGGGAGCAGTACTTC. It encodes CASSLDAESWEQYF.

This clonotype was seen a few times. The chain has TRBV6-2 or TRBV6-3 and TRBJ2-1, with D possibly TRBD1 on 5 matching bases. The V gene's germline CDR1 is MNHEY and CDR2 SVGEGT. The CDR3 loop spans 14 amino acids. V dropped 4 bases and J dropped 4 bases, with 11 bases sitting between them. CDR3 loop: CASSWQGGYNEQFF. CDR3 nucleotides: TGTGCCAGCAGTTGGCAGGGTGGGTACAATGAGCAGTTCTTC.

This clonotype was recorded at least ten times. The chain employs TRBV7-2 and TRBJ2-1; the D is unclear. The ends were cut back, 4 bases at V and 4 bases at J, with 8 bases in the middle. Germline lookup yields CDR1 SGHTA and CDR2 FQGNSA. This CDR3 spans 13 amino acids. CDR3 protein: CASSSADYNEQFF. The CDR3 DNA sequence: TGTGCCAGCAGCTCCGCCGATTACAATGAGCAGTTCTTC.

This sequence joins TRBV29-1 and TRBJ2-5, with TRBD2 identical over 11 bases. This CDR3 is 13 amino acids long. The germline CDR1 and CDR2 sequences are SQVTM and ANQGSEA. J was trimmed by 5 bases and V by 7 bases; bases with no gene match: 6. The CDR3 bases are TGCAGCGGTCTAGCGGGGGGCCAGGAGACCCAGTACTTC. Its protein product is CSGLAGGQETQYF.

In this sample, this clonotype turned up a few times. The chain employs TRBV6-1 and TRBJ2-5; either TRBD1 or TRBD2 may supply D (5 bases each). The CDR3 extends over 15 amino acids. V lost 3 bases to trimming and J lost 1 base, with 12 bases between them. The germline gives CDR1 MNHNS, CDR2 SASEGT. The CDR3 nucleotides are TGTGCCAGCAGTGATGAGGCAGGGACCCAAGAGACCCAGTACTTC. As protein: CASSDEAGTQETQYF.

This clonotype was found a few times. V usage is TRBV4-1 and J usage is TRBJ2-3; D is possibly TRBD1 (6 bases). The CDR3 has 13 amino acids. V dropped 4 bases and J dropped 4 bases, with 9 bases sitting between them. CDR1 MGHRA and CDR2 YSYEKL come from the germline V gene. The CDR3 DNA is TGCGCCAGCAGCCCAGGGGTTGCAGATACGCAGTATTTT. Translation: CASSPGVADTQYF.